The 29 T cell receptor beta chains below were found in one sample sequenced in a study of Ad26.COV2.S vaccination and SARS-CoV-2 variants. Treatment described: roughly 18 received Ad26.COV2.S at low or high dose, single or two shots; 5 received placebo; per-sample allocation not given. Collection of samples fell on day 63 after the first vaccine or placebo injection. Data came from immunoSEQ multiplex PCR; TCRdb stores just in-frame clones and leaves some out. The table lists hundreds of thousands of clones, roughly 89% of them singletons. Sequencing was performed on peripheral blood, taken in a trial of Ad26.COV2.S vaccine versus placebo. The receptors stem from a person between 18 and 59 years old who received the Ad26.COV2.S COVID-19 vaccine or a placebo.

The chain couples TRBV18 to TRBJ1-3; a weak D match, TRBD1 (6 bases). CDR1 and CDR2 (germline): KGHSH, LQKENI. The V and J ends lost 3 bases and 2 bases respectively, with 20 bases between them. This CDR3 is 18 amino acids long. CDR3: CASSPQTGPLTTGNTIYF. CDR3 nucleotides: TGTGCCAGCTCACCTCAAACAGGGCCCCTCACTACTGGAAACACCATATATTTT.

This rearrangement joins TRBV7-9 to TRBJ2-7; D may be TRBD1 (6 bases). Trimming took 10 bases from V and 7 from J, leaving 17 bases between them. The CDR3 extends over 12 amino acids. In germline, CDR1 is SEHNR, CDR2 FQNEAQ (reference sequence). DNA for the CDR3: TGTGCCACCAAAGGGGACACCTTGGAGCAGTACTTC. This gives the protein CATKGDTLEQYF.

The chain combines TRBV29-1 with TRBJ1-5; 9 bases match TRBD1. Losses at the gene ends were 4 bases for V and 2 bases for J; bases not matched to a gene: 15. The CDR3 runs to 18 residues. Germline CDR1 and CDR2: SQVTM and ANQGSEA. The CDR3 sequence: CSVVVTGGDFHGNQPQHF. The CDR3 coding sequence is TGCAGCGTTGTGGTGACAGGGGGTGATTTTCACGGCAATCAGCCCCAGCATTTT. The full variable domain, with the rest looked up from reference TRBV29-1 and TRBJ1-5, is SAVISQKPSRDICQRGTSLTIQCQVDSQVTMMFWYRQQPGQSLTLIATANQGSEATYESGFVIDKFPISRPNLTFSTLTVSNMSPEDSSIYLCSVVVTGGDFHGNQPQHFGDGTRLSIL.

The CDR3 DNA is TGTGCCAGCAGTTACTCGCGGGTGGGCTATGGCTACACCTTC. Its translation: CASSYSRVGYGYTF. The chain is built from TRBV6-2 or TRBV6-3 and TRBJ1-2; D is unclear. The length of the CDR3 is 14 residues. CDR1 MNHEY and CDR2 SVGEGT come from the germline V gene. V gave up 0 bases and J gave up 4 bases, with 9 bases separating them.

The chain employs TRBV9 and TRBJ2-4; 8 bases agree with TRBD2. Germline V gene lookup returns CDR1 SGDLS and CDR2 YYNGEE. Trimming removed 4 bases from V and 11 bases from J; junction bases left unmatched: 11. The CDR3 extends over 14 amino acids. The CDR3 nucleotides are TGTGCCAGCAGCCCCGGGACTAGAAATCCGGTTCAGTACTTC. Its translation: CASSPGTRNPVQYF.

This chain connects TRBV5-1 to TRBJ2-1; D gene unclear. This CDR3 has 13 residues. Trimming left V 4 bases short and J 6 bases short, with 11 bases between. Germline-derived CDR1 and CDR2 are SGHRS and YFSETQ. The CDR3 is CASSKGPPNEQFF. CDR3 nucleotide sequence: TGCGCCAGCAGCAAGGGTCCCCCCAATGAGCAGTTCTTC.

CDR3 nucleotide sequence: TGTGCCAGCAGTGAAGAGGACGAGCAGTACTTC. Translated: CASSEEDEQYF. The chain uses TRBV6-1 and TRBJ2-7; the D is unclear. Trimming shortened V by 1 base and J by 5 bases, and 3 bases separated the two germline ends. From germline, CDR1 is MNHNS and CDR2 SASEGT. The CDR3 length is 11 residues.

The chain recombines TRBV2 with TRBJ2-3; D may be TRBD2 (6 bases). Per germline, CDR1 SNHLY and CDR2 FYNNEI. Trimming took off 7 bases at V and 0 bases at J, with 11 bases between the two ends. The CDR3 spans 14 residues. CDR3 protein: CASMVGLSTDTQYF. CDR3 in DNA: TGTGCCAGCATGGTCGGACTAAGCACAGATACGCAGTATTTT.

The V call is TRBV6-5, the J call TRBJ2-5; 9 nucleotides agree with TRBD2. This CDR3 is 15 amino acids long. Trimming cost V 8 bases and J 4 bases; bases outside gene matches: 11. Per germline, CDR1 MNHEY and CDR2 SVGAGI. CDR3 in amino acids: CASRGLARIGETQYF. The CDR3 region has the DNA TGTGCCAGCCGGGGACTAGCTCGTATCGGAGAGACCCAGTACTTC.

This clone has just a few counts. The genes are TRBV3-1 (or the pseudogene TRBV3-2) and TRBJ1-5; TRBD1 matches 10 bases. The trim removed 0 bases at V and 1 base at J, leaving 12 bases unmatched. The CDR3 runs to 20 residues. CDR1 is LGHDT, CDR2 YNNKEL, per germline (reference sequence). CDR3 sequence (DNA): TGTGCCAGCAGCCAAGACCCACAGGGGACAGGGGTCTGGAGCAATCAGCCCCAGCATTTT. Its protein product is CASSQDPQGTGVWSNQPQHF.

CDR3 nucleotides: TGCGCCAGCAGCTTCATAACGACCACTGAAGCTTTCTTT. Its translation: CASSFITTTEAFF. The chain carries TRBV5-1 and TRBJ1-1; D is unclear. Trimming took off 2 bases at V and 4 bases at J, with 9 bases between the two ends. From germline, CDR1 is SGHRS and CDR2 YFSETQ. The CDR3 runs 13 residues.

In nucleotides, the CDR3 is TGTGCCAGCAGCAAAGGCGCGGGGACGCATAATGAGCAGTTCTTC. This codes for CASSKGAGTHNEQFF. This chain joins TRBV21-1 and TRBJ2-1; the D segment call TRBD2 is taken from the table without a DNA check. TRBV21-1 is deemed a pseudogene. The CDR3 has 15 amino acids.

This rearrangement joins TRBV5-4 to TRBJ2-3; the D is unclear. CDR3 size: 16 residues. Germline V gives CDR1 SGHNT, CDR2 YYREEE (reference sequence). The V and J ends lost 0 bases and 0 bases respectively, with 11 bases between them. CDR3 protein: CASSLASLRSTDTQYF. CDR3 sequence (DNA): TGTGCCAGCAGCTTGGCCAGCCTTAGAAGCACAGATACGCAGTATTTT.

Only a few counts were recorded for this clone. The chain uses TRBV5-1 and TRBJ1-2; D is ambiguous. Germline CDR1 is SGHRS and CDR2 is YFSETQ. Trimming left V 1 base short and J 6 bases short, with 13 bases between. The CDR3 totals 14 residues. The CDR3 region has the DNA TGCGCCAGCAGCTTGTTTCCCTCGGCGGATGGCTACACCTTC. The encoded protein is CASSLFPSADGYTF.

The chain uses TRBV5-1 and TRBJ2-3, with a tentative D call TRBD2 (6 bases). CDR1 is SGHRS and CDR2 is YFSETQ in the germline V gene. This CDR3 is 16 amino acids long. V lost 1 base and J lost 3, with 15 bases in between. The CDR3 is CASSLFPGLLTDTQYF. The DNA for the CDR3 is TGCGCCAGCAGCTTGTTTCCGGGACTCCTTACAGATACGCAGTATTTT.

The genes are TRBV6-1 and TRBJ1-3; D is uncertain. This CDR3 contains 14 residues. V gave up 2 bases and J gave up 4 bases, with 9 bases separating them. The germline CDR1 and CDR2 sequences are MNHNS and SASEGT. CDR3: CASSENTGGNTIYF. In DNA form, the CDR3 reads TGTGCCAGCAGTGAAAACACGGGCGGAAACACCATATATTTT.

The CDR3 coding sequence is TGTGCCAGCAGCTTAGGGACTCTGGGAGCGGGAGGGCCGAGAAATGAGCAGTTCTTC. As protein: CASSLGTLGAGGPRNEQFF. The chain uses TRBV7-6 and TRBJ2-1; TRBD2 matches 10 bases. J was trimmed by 7 bases and V by 1 base; bases with no gene match: 16. From germline, CDR1 is SGHVS and CDR2 FNYEAQ. The CDR3 spans 19 residues.

The chain couples TRBV2 to TRBJ2-7, with TRBD1 matching 8 bases. CDR1 and CDR2 from the germline V gene are SNHLY and FYNNEI. The junction had 8 bases not matched to a gene; V was cut back by 5 bases and J by 5 bases. This CDR3 contains 14 residues. CDR3 sequence reads: CASSYLGQGNEQYV. As DNA, the CDR3 is TGTGCCAGCAGTTACCTTGGACAGGGTAACGAGCAGTACGTC.

Comments on this clone: A much larger clone sits a single nucleotide away, making a read error possible. This CDR3 is also generated by other DNA sequences in the sample. The J gene is TRBJ1-1, the V gene TRBV6-6, with unresolved D. The germline V gene encodes CDR1 MNHNY and CDR2 SVGAGI (reference sequence). Trimming cost V 2 bases and J 1 base, with 8 bases left between them. This CDR3 has 14 amino acids. CDR3 sequence: CASSYGEWNTEAFF. DNA for the CDR3: TGTGCCAGCAGTTACGGGGAATGGAACACTGAAGCTTTCTTT.

The rearrangement links TRBV10-2 to TRBJ1-3; D not resolved. V was cut by 1 base and J by 6 bases, with 4 bases left in between. The germline V gene has CDR1 WSHSY and CDR2 SAAADI. The CDR3 is made up of 12 amino acids. The CDR3 here is CASSELENTIYF. CDR3 nucleotides: TGCGCCAGCAGTGAGTTAGAAAACACCATATATTTT.

The rearrangement joins TRBV5-4 to TRBJ1-2; D is uncertain. The CDR3 totals 15 residues. The germline V gene has CDR1 SGHNT and CDR2 YYREEE (reference sequence). V was trimmed by 1 base and J by 2 bases, leaving 12 bases between them. CDR3 DNA sequence: TGTGCCAGCAGCTTGTTCTCTGGGCAGAACTATGGCTACACCTTC. It specifies CASSLFSGQNYGYTF.

The chain joins TRBV7-9 to TRBJ2-1, with 10 bases fitting TRBD2. The CDR3 totals 17 residues. In germline, CDR1 is SEHNR, CDR2 FQNEAQ (reference sequence). Unmatched junction bases numbered 14, after V lost 5 bases and J lost 7 bases. The CDR3 is CASSQRNSGRSRNEQFF. The DNA of the CDR3 is TGTGCCAGCAGCCAACGCAATAGCGGGAGGTCGAGAAATGAGCAGTTCTTC.

The chain employs TRBV4-2 and TRBJ1-2; no firm D call. CDR1 and CDR2 (germline): LGHNA, YNFKEQ. With 1 base removed from V and 5 bases from J, the gap between germline ends came to 8 bases. The CDR3 is made up of 13 amino acids. The CDR3 DNA sequence: TGTGCCAGCAGCCAAGGACACCTATATGGCTACACCTTC. Residues: CASSQGHLYGYTF.

The V gene is TRBV6-6, the J gene TRBJ1-2; D unclear. Per germline, CDR1 MNHNY and CDR2 SVGAGI (reference sequence). Trimming cost V 0 bases and J 5 bases, with 10 bases left between them. The CDR3 loop spans 14 amino acids. CDR3 DNA sequence: TGTGCCAGCAGTTACTCGAGCCCGGATTATGGCTACACCTTC. Translation gives CASSYSSPDYGYTF.

For the CDR3, the DNA is TGTGCCAGCAGCTTGAGAAGGGAGGCGAACACCGGGGAGCTGTTTTTT. It specifies CASSLRREANTGELFF. This chain links TRBV5-4 with TRBJ2-2, with D possibly TRBD2 on 6 matching bases. V was trimmed by 1 base and J by 0 bases, leaving 10 bases between them. Looked up from germline, CDR1 is SGHNT and CDR2 is YYREEE (reference sequence). CDR3 length: 16 residues.

The chain employs TRBV19 and TRBJ2-3, with D tentatively TRBD2 (7 bases). The germline CDR1 and CDR2 sequences are LNHDA and SQIVND (reference sequence). The CDR3 spans 15 residues. Trimming cost V 6 bases and J 6 bases, with 19 bases left between them. For the CDR3, the DNA is TGTGCCAGTAGAGGTCGTAGGGGGGGCCCGGATACGCAGTATTTT. This encodes CASRGRRGGPDTQYF.

The gene calls are TRBV4-1 and TRBJ2-1; 12 positions match TRBD2. The V gene's germline CDR1 is MGHRA and CDR2 YSYEKL. J lost 10 bases, V lost 3 bases, and 7 bases had no gene match. The CDR3 is 15 residues long. DNA for the CDR3: TGCGCCAGCAGCCACTCACTAGCGGGAGGTCGGGAGCAGTTCTTC. This translates into CASSHSLAGGREQFF.

The chain employs TRBV28 and TRBJ1-1, with D perhaps matching TRBD1 (6 bases). Trimming removed 2 bases from V and 2 bases from J, with 21 bases in between. CDR3 size: 18 residues. Germline values: CDR1 MDHEN, CDR2 SYDVKM. The CDR3, as DNA: TGTGCCAGCAGTTTAATTGGCAGGTGGGACATAGCAAACACTGAAGCTTTCTTT. Translating it yields CASSLIGRWDIANTEAFF. The complete variable domain, with remaining parts taken from reference TRBV28 and TRBJ1-1, reads DVKVTQSSRYLVKRTGEKVFLECVQDMDHENMFWYRQDPGLGLRLIYFSYDVKMKEKGDIPEGYSVSREKKERFSLILESASTNQTSMYLCASSLIGRWDIANTEAFFGQGTRLTVV.

CDR3 bases: TGTGCCAGCAGAAAAACTAGCGGCGAGCAGTACGTC. This sequence encodes CASRKTSGEQYV. J is TRBJ2-7 and V is TRBV11-2; 8 positions agree with TRBD2. The germline gives CDR1 SGHAT, CDR2 FQNNGV. The CDR3 runs 12 residues. Trimming took 6 bases from V and 6 from J; bases not matched to a gene: 4.